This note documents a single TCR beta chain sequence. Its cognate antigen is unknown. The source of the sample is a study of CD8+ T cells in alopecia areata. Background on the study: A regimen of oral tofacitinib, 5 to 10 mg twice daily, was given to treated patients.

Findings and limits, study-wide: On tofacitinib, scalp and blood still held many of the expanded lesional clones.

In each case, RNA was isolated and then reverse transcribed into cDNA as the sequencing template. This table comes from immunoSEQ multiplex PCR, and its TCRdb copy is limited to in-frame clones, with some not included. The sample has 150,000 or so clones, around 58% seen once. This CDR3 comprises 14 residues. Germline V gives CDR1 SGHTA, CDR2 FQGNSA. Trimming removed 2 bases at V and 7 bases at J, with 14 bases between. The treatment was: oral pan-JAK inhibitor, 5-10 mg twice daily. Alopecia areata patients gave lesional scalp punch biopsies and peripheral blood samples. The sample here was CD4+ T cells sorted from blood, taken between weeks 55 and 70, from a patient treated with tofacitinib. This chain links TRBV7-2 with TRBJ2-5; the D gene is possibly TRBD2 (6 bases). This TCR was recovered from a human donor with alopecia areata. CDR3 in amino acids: CASSLRLDGGTQYF. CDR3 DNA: TGTGCCAGCAGCTTAAGACTAGACGGAGGGACCCAGTACTTC.